These 13 T cell receptor beta chains share one sample of origin, sequenced in a study of T cell responses to AZD1222 COVID-19 vaccine. Using immunoSEQ multiplex PCR, the repertoire was profiled, and TCRdb retains in-frame clones only, with some absent. The table has tens of thousands of clones, roughly 88% seen once. The source material was peripheral blood, sampled on day 0 of AZD1222 vaccination. The receptors stem from an adult in good health.

This clone was found once. The chain links TRBV7-8 to TRBJ1-2, with a possible D match to TRBD1 (5 bases). Germline V CDR1 and CDR2: SGHVS, FQNEAQ. The CDR3 loop spans 16 amino acids. Trimming took 1 base from V and 4 from J, leaving 16 bases between them. The CDR3, as DNA: TGTGCCAGCAGCTTAGGAGGGTCCAGGGTGAGCTATGGCTACACCTTC. The encoded protein is CASSLGGSRVSYGYTF.

The chain combines TRBV5-1 with TRBJ2-7, with D possibly being TRBD1 (5 bases). The CDR3 covers 14 residues. The V and J ends lost 1 base and 7 bases respectively, with 15 bases between them. The germline V gene has CDR1 SGHRS and CDR2 YFSETQ. This CDR3 is CASSLTGATLEQYF. In DNA form, the CDR3 reads TGCGCCAGCAGCTTGACAGGAGCTACGTTGGAGCAGTACTTC.

This chain joins TRBV27 and TRBJ2-7; TRBD2 matches 9 bases. V lost 3 bases and J lost 3; bases outside the gene matches: 9. The CDR3 extends over 16 amino acids. Germline CDR1 and CDR2: MNHEY and SMNVEV (reference sequence). This CDR3 is CASSFRGVAGVYEQYF. CDR3 DNA sequence: TGTGCCAGCAGTTTTCGGGGGGTAGCGGGAGTCTACGAGCAGTACTTC.

This clone occurred once. The gene calls are TRBV15 and TRBJ2-1; tentative D call: TRBD2 (6 bases). Trimming pared 5 bases from V and 2 bases from J, leaving 10 bases between. CDR1 and CDR2 (germline): LNHNV, YYDKDF (reference sequence). This CDR3 contains 14 residues. CDR3 coding DNA: TGTGCCACCAGCGAGCGGGCCGCCTACAATGAGCAGTTCTTC. Residues: CATSERAAYNEQFF.

This clone has more than one count but fewer than ten. The chain joins TRBV9 to TRBJ2-7, with D unclear. This CDR3 spans 15 amino acids. The germline CDR1 and CDR2 sequences are SGDLS and YYNGEE. Deletions cut 0 bases from V and 0 bases from J, with 10 bases between. The DNA of the CDR3 is TGTGCCAGCAGCGTAGAAACGGGTAGCTCCTACGAGCAGTACTTC. Its protein product is CASSVETGSSYEQYF. Filled out from reference TRBV9 and TRBJ2-7, the complete variable domain reads DSGVTQTPKHLITATGQRVTLRCSPRSGDLSVYWYQQSLDQGLQFLIQYYNGEERAKGNILERFSAQQFPDLHSELNLSSLELGDSALYFCASSVETGSSYEQYFGPGTRLTVT.

This clone has only one observation. The rearrangement uses TRBV13 and TRBJ2-1; TRBD2 agrees at 12 bases. Germline lookup yields CDR1 PRHDT and CDR2 FYEKMQ (reference sequence). V lost 4 bases to trimming and J lost 0 bases; unmatched junction nucleotides: 4. This CDR3 region has 17 residues. The CDR3 DNA reads as TGTGCCAGCAGCTCTACTAGCGGGGGGAACTCCTACAATGAGCAGTTCTTC. This sequence encodes CASSSTSGGNSYNEQFF.

The table lists this clone with a few counts. The rearrangement joins TRBV6-5 to TRBJ1-3; unclear D gene. The CDR3 sequence is 15 residues long. CDR1 MNHEY and CDR2 SVGAGI come from the germline V gene. V lost 5 bases to trimming and J lost 0 bases, with 11 bases between them. The CDR3 coding sequence is TGTGCCAGCAGTCCCACGCAGGACTCTGGAAACACCATATATTTT. It specifies CASSPTQDSGNTIYF.

V gene TRBV27 combines with J gene TRBJ1-5; 7 bases line up with TRBD1. The CDR3 extends over 18 amino acids. Germline V gene lookup returns CDR1 MNHEY and CDR2 SMNVEV (reference sequence). V lost 6 bases to trimming and J lost 0 bases; unmatched junction nucleotides: 14. CDR3 protein: CASSQGGAGLDSNQPQHF. The CDR3 nucleotides read TGTGCCAGCAGCCAAGGGGGCGCGGGCTTGGATAGCAATCAGCCCCAGCATTTT.

The chain combines TRBV27 with TRBJ1-1; the D is unclear. V gave up 3 bases and J gave up 1 base, with 12 bases separating them. The CDR3 extends over 15 amino acids. Looked up from germline, CDR1 is MNHEY and CDR2 is SMNVEV (reference sequence). CDR3 bases: TGTGCCAGCAGTTTGGATCCCCGGGGGAACACTGAAGCTTTCTTT. Amino acids: CASSLDPRGNTEAFF.

The chain has TRBV10-1 and TRBJ2-7, with TRBD2 matching over 10 bases. Trimming took 6 bases from V and 7 from J; bases not matched to a gene: 24. CDR3 length: 19 amino acids. The V gene's germline CDR1 is WNHNN and CDR2 SYGVQD (reference sequence). This CDR3 reads CASSTGTGKGLAALREQYF. The CDR3 nucleotides are TGCGCCAGCAGCACCGGGACAGGCAAAGGACTAGCGGCCCTACGGGAGCAGTACTTC.

The rearrangement joins TRBV4-2 to TRBJ2-7; TRBD2 aligns across 8 bases. The V gene's germline CDR1 is LGHNA and CDR2 YNFKEQ. CDR3 length: 17 amino acids. V was clipped by 1 base and J by 9 bases; unmatched bases: 17. CDR3 DNA sequence: TGTGCCAGCAGCCAAGCACCCTTTGCGGGGGGCGACAGAGCGCAGTACTTC. This sequence encodes CASSQAPFAGGDRAQYF.

V usage is TRBV25-1 and J usage is TRBJ2-1; 9 bases are shared with TRBD1. Losses at the gene ends were 6 bases for V and 3 bases for J; bases not matched to a gene: 6. The CDR3 is 15 amino acids. Germline lookup yields CDR1 MGHDK and CDR2 SYGVNS. The CDR3 nucleotides read TGTGCCAGCAGGGGACAGGGCAGGGGCTACAATGAGCAGTTCTTC. This sequence encodes CASRGQGRGYNEQFF.

The V and J genes are TRBV4-1 and TRBJ1-2; D not resolved. The CDR3 covers 12 residues. CDR1 is MGHRA and CDR2 is YSYEKL in the germline V gene. V was clipped by 1 base and J by 10 bases, with 10 bases between them. CDR3 sequence: CASSQVGSFYTF. Written as DNA, the CDR3 is TGCGCCAGCAGCCAAGTCGGCAGTTTCTACACCTTC.